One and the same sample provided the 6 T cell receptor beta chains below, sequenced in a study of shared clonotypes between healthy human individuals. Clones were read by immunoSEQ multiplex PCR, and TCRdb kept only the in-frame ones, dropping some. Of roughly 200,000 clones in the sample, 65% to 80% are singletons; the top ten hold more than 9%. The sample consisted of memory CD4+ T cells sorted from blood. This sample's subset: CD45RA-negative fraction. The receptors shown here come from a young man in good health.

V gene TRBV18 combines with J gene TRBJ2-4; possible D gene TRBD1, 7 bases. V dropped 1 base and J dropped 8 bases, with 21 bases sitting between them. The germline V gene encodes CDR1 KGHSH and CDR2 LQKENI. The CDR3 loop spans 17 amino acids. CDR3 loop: CASSPLVRGAVGDIQYF. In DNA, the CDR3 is TGTGCCAGCTCACCACTTGTCAGGGGGGCCGTCGGAGACATTCAGTACTTC.

The CDR3 nucleotides read TGTGCCAGCAGTTACGAGCCGGGTACAAAGACCCAGTACTTC. Translated, it gives CASSYEPGTKTQYF. The chain is built from TRBV6-5 and TRBJ2-5; D gene ambiguous. Germline assignment: CDR1 MNHEY and CDR2 SVGAGI. Between the trimmed V and J ends, which lost 2 bases and 6 bases, there was a span of 13 bases. The length of the CDR3 is 14 residues.

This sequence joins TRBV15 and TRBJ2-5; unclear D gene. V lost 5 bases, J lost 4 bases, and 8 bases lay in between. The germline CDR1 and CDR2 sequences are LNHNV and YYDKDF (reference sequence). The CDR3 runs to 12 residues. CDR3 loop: CATSGLRETQYF. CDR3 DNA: TGTGCCACCAGCGGTCTTCGAGAGACCCAGTACTTC.

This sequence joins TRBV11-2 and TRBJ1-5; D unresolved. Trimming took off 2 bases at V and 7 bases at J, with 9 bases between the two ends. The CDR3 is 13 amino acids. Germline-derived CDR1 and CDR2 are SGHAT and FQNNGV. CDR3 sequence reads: CASSLYLNQPQHF. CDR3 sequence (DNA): TGTGCCAGCAGCTTATATTTGAACCAGCCCCAGCATTTT.

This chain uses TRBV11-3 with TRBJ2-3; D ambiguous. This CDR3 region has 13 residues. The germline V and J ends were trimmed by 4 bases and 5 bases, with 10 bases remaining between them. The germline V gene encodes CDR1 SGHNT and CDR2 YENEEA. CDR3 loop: CASSSNFQDTQYF. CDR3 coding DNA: TGTGCCAGCAGCTCTAACTTTCAAGATACGCAGTATTTT.

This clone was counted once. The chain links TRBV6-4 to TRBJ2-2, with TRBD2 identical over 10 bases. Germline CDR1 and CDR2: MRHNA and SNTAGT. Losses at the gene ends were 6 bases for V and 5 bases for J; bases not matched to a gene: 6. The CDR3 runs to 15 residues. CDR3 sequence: CASRALAGVTGELFF. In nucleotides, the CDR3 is TGTGCCAGCAGAGCTCTAGCGGGAGTGACCGGGGAGCTGTTTTTT.